Listed below are T cell receptor beta chains from one sample, sequenced in a study of control samples from healthy donors and cancer patients. Profiled with immunoSEQ multiplex PCR; TCRdb holds only in-frame clones, not every one. The sample records roughly 150,000 clones, 90% to 95% being singletons. The sequencing input was blood. All receptors come from a man in his late teens or twenties in good health. Each CDR3 is given with its conserved first and last residue. Each record gives: V gene, clone size, D gene, J gene, CDR3 protein, CDR3 DNA. D genes are given only for firm matches. Not all rows give a size; the values are once, few, many and, for expanded clones, a class.

TRBV6-5,-,-,TRBJ2-3,CASSYEPQGDTQYF,TGTGCCAGCAGTTACGAACCACAAGGAGATACGCAGTATTTT
TRBV10-3,-,TRBD1,TRBJ2-2,CAIRTDRGGSGELFF,TGTGCCATCAGAACGGACAGGGGTGGGTCCGGGGAGCTGTTTTTT
TRBV2,-,-,TRBJ2-7,CASTGVILPYEQYF,TGTGCCAGCACGGGCGTAATTCTCCCCTACGAGCAGTACTTC
TRBV19,-,-,TRBJ1-4,CASSINEKLFF,TGTGCCAGTAGTATCAATGAAAAACTGTTTTTT
TRBV7-9,-,TRBD1,TRBJ1-1,CASRGQGADLNTEAFF,TGTGCCAGCAGGGGACAGGGGGCCGATTTGAACACTGAAGCTTTCTTT
TRBV2,-,-,TRBJ1-5,CASSGEVGQPQHF,TGTGCCAGCAGCGGGGAGGTCGGTCAGCCCCAGCATTTT
TRBV9,-,-,TRBJ2-1,CASSVGQGAYNEQFF,TGTGCCAGCAGCGTAGGGCAGGGTGCCTACAATGAGCAGTTCTTC
TRBV29-1,-,TRBD1,TRBJ1-1,CSCTGGKNTEAFF,TGCAGCTGTACAGGGGGGAAAAACACTGAAGCTTTCTTT
TRBV2,-,-,TRBJ1-2,CASSLTGATGYTF,TGTGCCAGCAGCTTGACAGGTGCTACTGGCTACACCTTC
TRBV18,-,-,TRBJ2-7,CASSPAGPGGVYEQYF,TGTGCCAGCTCACCAGCCGGACCAGGTGGGGTCTACGAGCAGTACTTC
TRBV2,-,-,TRBJ2-2,CASSEKPGELFF,TGTGCCAGCAGTGAAAAGCCCGGGGAGCTGTTTTTT
TRBV28,-,-,TRBJ1-5,CATKEVVYSNQPQHF,TGTGCCACCAAGGAAGTCGTCTATAGCAATCAGCCCCAGCATTTT
TRBV28,-,-,TRBJ1-6,CASTYTAGYNSPLHF,TGTGCCAGTACCTATACGGCGGGGTATAATTCACCCCTCCACTTT
TRBV5-1,-,-,TRBJ2-7,CASSLLEVYEQYF,TGCGCCAGCAGCTTGTTAGAAGTCTACGAGCAGTACTTC
TRBV3-1/TRBV3-2,-,-,TRBJ1-5,CASSQDPGGGQPQHF,TGTGCCAGCAGCCAAGATCCGGGCGGAGGGCAGCCCCAGCATTTT
TRBV4-3,-,TRBD2,TRBJ2-7,CASSQGSGITSYEQYF,TGCGCCAGCAGCCAGGGTAGCGGGATCACCTCCTACGAGCAGTACTTC
TRBV9,-,TRBD1,TRBJ1-2,CASSVRDSSYGYTF,TGTGCCAGCAGCGTCCGGGACAGCTCCTATGGCTACACCTTC
TRBV6-1,-,-,TRBJ2-1,CASSELLRLRGGINEQFF,TGTGCCAGCAGTGAATTGCTACGATTGAGGGGTGGTATCAATGAGCAGTTCTTC
TRBV5-4,-,TRBD2,TRBJ2-5,CASSSRLLAEYQETQYF,TGTGCCAGCAGCTCACGATTACTAGCGGAATACCAAGAGACCCAGTACTTC
TRBV6-2/TRBV6-3,-,-,TRBJ2-1,CASSPWGERYNEQFF,TGTGCCAGCAGCCCGTGGGGGGAGAGATACAATGAGCAGTTCTTC
TRBV28,-,-,TRBJ1-2,CASSPVGGTLFNYGYTF,TGTGCCAGCAGCCCCGTTGGAGGGACGCTGTTTAACTATGGCTACACCTTC
TRBV5-1,-,-,TRBJ2-5,CASSFQGTTGDQYF,TGCGCCAGCAGCTTTCAGGGGACGACCGGTGACCAGTACTTC
TRBV27,-,-,TRBJ2-2,CASHPGVTGELFF,TGTGCCAGCCATCCAGGAGTCACCGGGGAGCTGTTTTTT
TRBV5-1,-,TRBD1,TRBJ1-3,CASSLEGAVQGRYGNTIYF,TGCGCCAGCAGCTTGGAAGGTGCGGTACAGGGGCGATACGGAAACACCATATATTTT
TRBV27,-,TRBD1,TRBJ1-1,CASSLRGPETGEAFF,TGTGCCAGCTCTCTTAGGGGGCCCGAAACTGGTGAAGCTTTCTTT
TRBV15,-,-,TRBJ2-2,CATSRGVFGELFF,TGTGCCACCAGCAGAGGGGTGTTTGGGGAGCTGTTTTTT
TRBV7-6,-,TRBD1,TRBJ1-4,CASSPRDRGFEKLFF,TGTGCCAGCAGCCCCCGGGACAGGGGCTTTGAAAAACTGTTTTTT
TRBV24-1,-,TRBD2,TRBJ2-7,CATSDSSRGGKNEQYF,TGTGCCACCAGTGATTCCTCCCGGGGGGGGAAGAACGAGCAGTACTTC
TRBV29-1,-,-,TRBJ1-2,CSVFGGTGHVGYTF,TGCAGCGTATTTGGTGGGACGGGGCATGTTGGCTACACCTTC
TRBV7-6,few,-,TRBJ1-6,CASSLALQTDKNSPLHF,TGTGCCAGCAGCTTAGCCCTCCAAACCGACAAAAATTCACCCCTCCACTTT
TRBV2,-,-,TRBJ1-1,CASIRGAGTEAFF,TGTGCCAGCATTAGGGGGGCAGGGACTGAAGCTTTCTTT
TRBV4-3,-,TRBD2,TRBJ2-7,CASSQDWRGRASYEQYF,TGCGCCAGCAGCCAAGATTGGCGCGGGAGGGCCTCCTACGAGCAGTACTTC
TRBV3-1/TRBV3-2,-,TRBD2,TRBJ2-1,CASSQRRLAVYNEQFF,TGTGCCAGCAGCCAAAGACGTCTAGCGGTCTACAATGAGCAGTTCTTC
TRBV27,-,-,TRBJ1-6,CASSFRGYNSPLHF,TGTGCCAGCAGTTTCAGGGGATATAATTCACCCCTCCACTTT
TRBV5-1,-,TRBD1,TRBJ1-1,CASSVGTVNTEAFF,TGCGCCAGCAGCGTTGGGACAGTGAACACTGAAGCTTTCTTT